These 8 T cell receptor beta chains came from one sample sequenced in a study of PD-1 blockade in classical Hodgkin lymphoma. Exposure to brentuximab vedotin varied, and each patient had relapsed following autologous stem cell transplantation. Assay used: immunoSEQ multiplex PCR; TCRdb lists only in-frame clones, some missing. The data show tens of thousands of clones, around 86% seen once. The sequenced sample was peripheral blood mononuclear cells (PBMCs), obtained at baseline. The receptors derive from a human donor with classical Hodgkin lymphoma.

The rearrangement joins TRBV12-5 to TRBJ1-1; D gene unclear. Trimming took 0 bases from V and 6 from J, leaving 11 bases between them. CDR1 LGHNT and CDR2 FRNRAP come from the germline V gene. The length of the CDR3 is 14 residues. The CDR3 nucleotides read TGTGCTAGTGGTTTGGTACGGCAGGTCGCTGAAGCTTTCTTT. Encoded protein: CASGLVRQVAEAFF.

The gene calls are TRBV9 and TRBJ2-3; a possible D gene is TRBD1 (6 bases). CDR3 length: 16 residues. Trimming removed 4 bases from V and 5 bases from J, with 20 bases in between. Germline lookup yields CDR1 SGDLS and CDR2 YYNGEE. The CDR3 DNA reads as TGTGCCAGCAGCTTCCGGAAGGGGGTAAAAGGAGATACGCAGTATTTT. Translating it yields CASSFRKGVKGDTQYF. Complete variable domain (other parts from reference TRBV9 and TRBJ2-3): DSGVTQTPKHLITATGQRVTLRCSPRSGDLSVYWYQQSLDQGLQFLIQYYNGEERAKGNILERFSAQQFPDLHSELNLSSLELGDSALYFCASSFRKGVKGDTQYFGPGTRLTVL.

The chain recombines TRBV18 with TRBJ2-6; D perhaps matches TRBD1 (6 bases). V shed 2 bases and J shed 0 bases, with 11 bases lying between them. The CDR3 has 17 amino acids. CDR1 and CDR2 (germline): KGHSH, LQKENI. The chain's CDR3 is CASSPMTGFSGANVLTF. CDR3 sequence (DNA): TGTGCCAGCTCACCAATGACAGGTTTCTCTGGGGCCAACGTCCTGACTTTC.

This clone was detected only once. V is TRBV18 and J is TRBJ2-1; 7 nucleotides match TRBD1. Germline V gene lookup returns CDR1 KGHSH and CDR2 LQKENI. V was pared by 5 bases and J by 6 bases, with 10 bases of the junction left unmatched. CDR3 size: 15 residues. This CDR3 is CASSMRTGEGNEQFF. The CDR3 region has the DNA TGTGCCAGCTCAATGCGGACAGGCGAGGGCAATGAGCAGTTCTTC. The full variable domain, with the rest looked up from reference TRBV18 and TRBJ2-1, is NAGVMQNPRHLVRRRGQEARLRCSPMKGHSHVYWYRQLPEEGLKFMVYLQKENIIDESGMPKERFSAEFPKEGPSILRIQQVVRGDSAAYFCASSMRTGEGNEQFFGPGTRLTVL.

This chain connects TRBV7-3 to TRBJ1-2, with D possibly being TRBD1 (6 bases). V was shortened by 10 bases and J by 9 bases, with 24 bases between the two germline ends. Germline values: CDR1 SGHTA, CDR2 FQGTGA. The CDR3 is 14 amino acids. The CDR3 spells CANAKQGPPYRYTF. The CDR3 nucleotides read TGTGCCAACGCTAAACAGGGACCTCCTTATCGCTACACCTTC.

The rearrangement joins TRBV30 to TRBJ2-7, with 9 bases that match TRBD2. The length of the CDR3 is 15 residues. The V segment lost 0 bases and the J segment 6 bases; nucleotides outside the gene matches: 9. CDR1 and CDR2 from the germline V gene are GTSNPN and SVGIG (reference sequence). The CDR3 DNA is TGTGCCTGGAGTGTAGGGTCTAGCGGGAAAGGCGAGCAGTACTTC. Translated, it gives CAWSVGSSGKGEQYF.

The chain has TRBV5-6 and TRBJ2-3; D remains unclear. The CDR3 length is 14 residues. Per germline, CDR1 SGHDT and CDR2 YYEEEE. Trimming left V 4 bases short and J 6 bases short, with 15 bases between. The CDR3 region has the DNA TGTGCCAGCAGCGAGAGGCAACCCGGGGATACGCAGTATTTT. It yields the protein CASSERQPGDTQYF. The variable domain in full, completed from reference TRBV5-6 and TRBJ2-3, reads DAGVTQSPTHLIKTRGQQVTLRCSPKSGHDTVSWYQQALGQGPQFIFQYYEEEERQRGNFPDRFSGHQFPNYSSELNVNALLLGDSALYLCASSERQPGDTQYFGPGTRLTVL.

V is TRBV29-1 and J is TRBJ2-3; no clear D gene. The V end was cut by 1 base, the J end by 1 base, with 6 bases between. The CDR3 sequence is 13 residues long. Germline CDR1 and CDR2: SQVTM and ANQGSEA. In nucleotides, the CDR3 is TGCAGCGTTGAAGTTCAGGGCACAGATACGCAGTATTTT. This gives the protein CSVEVQGTDTQYF.